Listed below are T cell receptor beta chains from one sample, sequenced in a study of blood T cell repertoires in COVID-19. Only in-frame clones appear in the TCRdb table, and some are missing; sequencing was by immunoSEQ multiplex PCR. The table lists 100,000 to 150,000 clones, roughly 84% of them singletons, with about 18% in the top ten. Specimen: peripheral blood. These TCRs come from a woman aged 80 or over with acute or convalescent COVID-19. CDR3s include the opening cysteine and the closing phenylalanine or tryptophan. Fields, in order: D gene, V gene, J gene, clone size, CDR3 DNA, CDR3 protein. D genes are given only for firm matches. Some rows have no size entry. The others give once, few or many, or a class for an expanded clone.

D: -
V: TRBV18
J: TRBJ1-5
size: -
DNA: TGTGCCAGCTCACTCGAACTCAATCAGCCCCAGCATTTT
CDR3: CASSLELNQPQHF

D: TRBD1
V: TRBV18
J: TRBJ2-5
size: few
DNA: TGTGCCAGCTCACCACCGGGGACAGAAGAGACCCAGTACTTC
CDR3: CASSPPGTEETQYF

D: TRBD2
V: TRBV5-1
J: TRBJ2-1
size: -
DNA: TGCGCCAGCAGCTTCCTAGCGGGGGGGAAAAATGAGCAGTTCTTC
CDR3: CASSFLAGGKNEQFF

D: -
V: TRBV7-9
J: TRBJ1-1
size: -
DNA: TGTGCCAGCAGCCCGCCCCGGGGGGGGACTGAAGCTTTCTTT
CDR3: CASSPPRGGTEAFF

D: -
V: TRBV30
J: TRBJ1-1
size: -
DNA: TGTGCCTGGAGTGTACGCACGGTAGGGGGAGCTTTCTTT
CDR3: CAWSVRTVGGAFF

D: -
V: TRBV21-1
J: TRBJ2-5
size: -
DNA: TGTGCCAGCAGCACCCGCCGACCGACAGTGGAAGAGACCCAGTACTTC
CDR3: CASSTRRPTVEETQYF

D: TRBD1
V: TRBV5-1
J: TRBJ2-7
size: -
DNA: TGCGCCAGCAGCCTATACGGGACAGGGGGCGGTTACGAGCAGTACTTC
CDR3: CASSLYGTGGGYEQYF

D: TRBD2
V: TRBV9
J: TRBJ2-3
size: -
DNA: TGTGCCAGCAGCGTAGTCGGTAGCGGGAGCGGGCCAGATACGCAGTATTTT
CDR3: CASSVVGSGSGPDTQYF

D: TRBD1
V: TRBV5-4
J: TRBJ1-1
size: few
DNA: TGTGCCAGCAGCGACGACAGGGGCCTCATGAACACTGAAGCTTTCTTT
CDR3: CASSDDRGLMNTEAFF

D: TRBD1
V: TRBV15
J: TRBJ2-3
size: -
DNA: TGTGCCACCTCCCGACAGGGCAGCACAGATACGCAGTATTTT
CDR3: CATSRQGSTDTQYF

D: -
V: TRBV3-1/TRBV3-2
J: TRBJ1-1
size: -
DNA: TGTGCCAGCAGCCAAATATGGGGGGGATGTTACACTGAAGCTTTCTTT
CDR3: CASSQIWGGCYTEAFF

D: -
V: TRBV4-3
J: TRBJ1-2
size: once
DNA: TGCGCCAGCAGCCAAGATATGGCCAGTCCCTACACCTTC
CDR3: CASSQDMASPYTF

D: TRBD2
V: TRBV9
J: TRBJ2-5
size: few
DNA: TGTGCCAGCAGCGTAGTGGGCGGGGGGACCCAGTACTTC
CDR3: CASSVVGGGTQYF

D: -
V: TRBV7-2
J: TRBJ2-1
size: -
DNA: TGTGCCAGCAGCAATAGCAATGAGCAGTTCTTC
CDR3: CASSNSNEQFF

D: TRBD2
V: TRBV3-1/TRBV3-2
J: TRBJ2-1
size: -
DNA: TGTGCCAGCAGCTACCGACGGCGGGAGGTTAATGAGCAGTTCTTC
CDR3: CASSYRRREVNEQFF

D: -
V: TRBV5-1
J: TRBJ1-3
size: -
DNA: TGCGCCAGCAGCTTGGCAGATCCTGGAAACACCATATATTTT
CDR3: CASSLADPGNTIYF

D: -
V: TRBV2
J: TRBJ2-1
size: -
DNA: TGTGCCAGTAGGGGAAATGAGCAGTTCTTC
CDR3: CASRGNEQFF

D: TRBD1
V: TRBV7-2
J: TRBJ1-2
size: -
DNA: TGTGCCAGCAGCTTAAGGGACAGGGGAGGAGGCTATGGCTACACCTTC
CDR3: CASSLRDRGGGYGYTF

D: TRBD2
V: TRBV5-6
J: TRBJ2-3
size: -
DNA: TGTGCCAGCAGCTTGTCACTAGCGAGTCCTACAGATACGCAGTATTTT
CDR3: CASSLSLASPTDTQYF

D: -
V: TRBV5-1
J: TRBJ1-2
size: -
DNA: TGCGCCAGCAGACAGGACTATGGCTACACCTTC
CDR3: CASRQDYGYTF

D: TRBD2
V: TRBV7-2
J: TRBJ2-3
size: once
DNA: TGTGCCAGCAGCTTAGCGGTGGCGGGGGTCACAGATACGCAGTATTTT
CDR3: CASSLAVAGVTDTQYF

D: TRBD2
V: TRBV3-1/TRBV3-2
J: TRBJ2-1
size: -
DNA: TGTGCCAGCAGCCCGATGGGACTAGCGGAGGCGGGTGAGCAGTTCTTC
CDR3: CASSPMGLAEAGEQFF

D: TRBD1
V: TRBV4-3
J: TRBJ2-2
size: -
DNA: TGCGCCAGCAGCCAACTGTTAGGGACAGGGGGCATCGGGGAGCTGTTTTTT
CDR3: CASSQLLGTGGIGELFF

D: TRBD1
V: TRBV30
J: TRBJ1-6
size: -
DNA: TGTGCCTGGAACCCGTGGGCAGGGGGCGACCCCTATAATTCACCCCTCCACTTT
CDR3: CAWNPWAGGDPYNSPLHF

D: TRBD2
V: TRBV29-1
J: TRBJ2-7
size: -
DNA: TGCAGCATCAAGGCCCCCGGGGGGTCCTACGAGCAGTACTTC
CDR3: CSIKAPGGSYEQYF

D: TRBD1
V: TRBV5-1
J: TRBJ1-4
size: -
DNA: TGCGCCAGCAGCCTAAGGACAGGGAATGAAAAACTGTTTTTT
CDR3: CASSLRTGNEKLFF

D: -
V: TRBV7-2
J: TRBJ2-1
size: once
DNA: TGTGCCAGCAGCTTAGGGCCCTACAATGAGCAGTTCTTC
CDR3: CASSLGPYNEQFF

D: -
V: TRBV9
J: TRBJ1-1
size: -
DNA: TGTGCCAGCAGCTCTCTGACGGGAGTCGGAACTGAAGCTTTCTTT
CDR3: CASSSLTGVGTEAFF

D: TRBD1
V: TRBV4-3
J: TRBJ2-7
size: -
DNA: TGCGCCAGCAGCCAAGAACGACAGGGGCGCGAGCAGTACTTC
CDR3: CASSQERQGREQYF

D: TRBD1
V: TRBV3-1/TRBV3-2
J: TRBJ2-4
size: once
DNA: TGTGCCAGCAGCTTTAGGACAGGGGTGGACATTCAGTACTTC
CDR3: CASSFRTGVDIQYF

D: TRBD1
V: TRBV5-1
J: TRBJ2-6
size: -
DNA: TGCGCCAGCGCTATTACAGGGGCTAGCTCTGGGGCCAACGTCCTGACTTTC
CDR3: CASAITGASSGANVLTF

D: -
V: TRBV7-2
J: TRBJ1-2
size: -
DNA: TGTGCCAGCAGCTCCCACAGGGTCCGCAACTATGGCTACACCTTC
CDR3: CASSSHRVRNYGYTF

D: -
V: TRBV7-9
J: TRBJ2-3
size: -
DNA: TGTGCCAGCAGCTTAGGCCTAGCGAGCACAGATACGCAGTATTTT
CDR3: CASSLGLASTDTQYF

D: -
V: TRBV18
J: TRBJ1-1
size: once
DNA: TGTGCCAGCTCACCGGGGGGGCCTGAAGCTTTCTTT
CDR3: CASSPGGPEAFF

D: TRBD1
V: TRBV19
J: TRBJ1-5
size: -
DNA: TGTGCCAGTAGTATGACAGGGGGCAATCAGCCCCAGCATTTT
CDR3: CASSMTGGNQPQHF

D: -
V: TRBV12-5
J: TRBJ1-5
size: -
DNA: TGTGCTAGTGGTTTGCGGCAGGGTCAAACCTCATCCCAGCCCCAGCATTTT
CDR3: CASGLRQGQTSSQPQHF

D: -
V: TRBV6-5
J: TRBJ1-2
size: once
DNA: TGTGCCAGCAGTTACTCGCGTCAGGGAGGTGGCTACACCTTC
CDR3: CASSYSRQGGGYTF

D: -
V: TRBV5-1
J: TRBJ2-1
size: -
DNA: TGCGCCAGCAGCTTGGGGTTTGGCCACAATGAGCAGTTCTTC
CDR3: CASSLGFGHNEQFF

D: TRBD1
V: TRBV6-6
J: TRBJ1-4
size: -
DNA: TGTGCCAGCAGTAAAACAGGGGGTGGTAATGAAAAACTGTTTTTT
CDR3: CASSKTGGGNEKLFF

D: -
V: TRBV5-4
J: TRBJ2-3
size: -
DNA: TGTGCCAGCAGTTCAGGGGTGGGGCTGGATACGCAGTATTTT
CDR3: CASSSGVGLDTQYF

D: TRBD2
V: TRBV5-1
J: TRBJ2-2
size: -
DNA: TGCGCCAGCAGCTTGGCTGGACTAGCGGGGACGAACACCGGGGAGCTGTTTTTT
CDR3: CASSLAGLAGTNTGELFF

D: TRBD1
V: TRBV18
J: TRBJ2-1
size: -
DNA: TGTGCCAGCTCGACTCACCCTCCCGGGACAGGGAACAGTGAGCAGTTCTTC
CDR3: CASSTHPPGTGNSEQFF

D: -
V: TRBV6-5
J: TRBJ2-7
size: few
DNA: TGTGCCAGCAGTACACAGGGCGCAGGTGGGTACGAGCAGTACTTC
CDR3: CASSTQGAGGYEQYF